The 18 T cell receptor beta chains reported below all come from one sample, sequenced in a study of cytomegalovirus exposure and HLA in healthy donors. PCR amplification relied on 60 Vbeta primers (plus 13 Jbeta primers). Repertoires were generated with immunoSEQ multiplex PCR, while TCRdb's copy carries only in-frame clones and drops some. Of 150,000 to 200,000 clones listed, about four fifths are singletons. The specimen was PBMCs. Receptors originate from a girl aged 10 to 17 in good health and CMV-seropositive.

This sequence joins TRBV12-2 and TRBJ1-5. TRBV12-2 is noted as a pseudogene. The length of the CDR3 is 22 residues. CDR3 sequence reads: CASRLGLSAGVLFPMSNQPQHF. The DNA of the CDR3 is TGTGCAAGTCGCTTAGGGCTTAGCGCTGGGGTTTTGTTTCCGATGAGCAATCAGCCCCAGCATTTT.

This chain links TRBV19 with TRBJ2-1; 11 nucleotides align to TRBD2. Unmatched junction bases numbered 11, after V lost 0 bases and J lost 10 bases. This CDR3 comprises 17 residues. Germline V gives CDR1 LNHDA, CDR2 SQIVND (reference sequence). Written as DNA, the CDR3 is TGTGCCAGTAGTATAGATCGGATAGCGGGGGGGCCTGGGGAGCAGTTCTTC. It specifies CASSIDRIAGGPGEQFF.

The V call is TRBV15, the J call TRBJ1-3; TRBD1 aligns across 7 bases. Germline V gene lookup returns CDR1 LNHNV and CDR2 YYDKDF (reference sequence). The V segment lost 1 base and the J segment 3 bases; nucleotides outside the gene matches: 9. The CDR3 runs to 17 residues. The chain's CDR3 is CATSRAPGQKRGNTIYF. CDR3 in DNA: TGTGCCACCAGCAGAGCTCCGGGACAGAAACGTGGAAACACCATATATTTT.

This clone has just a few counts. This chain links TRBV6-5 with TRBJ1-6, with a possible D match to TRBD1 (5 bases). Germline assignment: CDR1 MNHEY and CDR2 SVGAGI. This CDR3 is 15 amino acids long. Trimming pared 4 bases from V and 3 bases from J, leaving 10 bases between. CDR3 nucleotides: TGTGCCAGCAGTTCCGACAGAAGCTATAATTCACCCCTCCACTTT. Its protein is CASSSDRSYNSPLHF.

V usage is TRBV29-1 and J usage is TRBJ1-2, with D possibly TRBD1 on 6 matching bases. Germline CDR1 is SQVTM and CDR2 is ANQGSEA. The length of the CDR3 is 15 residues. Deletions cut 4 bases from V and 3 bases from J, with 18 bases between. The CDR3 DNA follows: TGCAGCGTTGGGGAGGGAACAGGGAGGGACTATGGCTACACCTTC. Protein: CSVGEGTGRDYGYTF.

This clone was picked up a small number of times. DNA of the CDR3: TGTGCCAGCAGCCGGAGCGGGGGCCGCTACGAGCAGTACTTC. Protein product: CASSRSGGRYEQYF. The gene calls are TRBV13 and TRBJ2-7; 8 bases are shared with TRBD2. Germline-derived CDR1 and CDR2 are PRHDT and FYEKMQ (reference sequence). V lost 5 bases to trimming and J lost 3 bases; unmatched junction nucleotides: 6. The CDR3 covers 14 residues.

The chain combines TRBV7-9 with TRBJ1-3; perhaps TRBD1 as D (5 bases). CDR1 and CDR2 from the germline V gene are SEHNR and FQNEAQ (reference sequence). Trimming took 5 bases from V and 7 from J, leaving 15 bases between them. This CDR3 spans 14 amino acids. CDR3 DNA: TGTGCCAGCAGCCTCGAGGCGCGGGGGAACACCATATATTTT. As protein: CASSLEARGNTIYF.

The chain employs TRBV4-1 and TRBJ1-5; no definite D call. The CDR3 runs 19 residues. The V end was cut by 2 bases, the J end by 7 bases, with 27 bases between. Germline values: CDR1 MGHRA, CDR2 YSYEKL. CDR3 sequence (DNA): TGCGCCAGCAGCCAATCCCCTAAACGAGGGTTTACGGATGACCAGCCCCAGCATTTT. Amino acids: CASSQSPKRGFTDDQPQHF.

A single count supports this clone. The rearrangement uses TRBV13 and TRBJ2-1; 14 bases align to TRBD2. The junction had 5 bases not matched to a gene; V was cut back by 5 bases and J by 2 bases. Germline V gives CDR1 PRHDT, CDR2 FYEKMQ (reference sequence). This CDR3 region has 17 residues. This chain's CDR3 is CASSPTSGGATYNEQFF. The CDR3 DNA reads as TGTGCCAGCAGCCCGACTAGCGGGGGGGCCACCTACAATGAGCAGTTCTTC. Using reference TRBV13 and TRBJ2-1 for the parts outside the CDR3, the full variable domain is AAGVIQSPRHLIKEKRETATLKCYPIPRHDTVYWYQQGPGQDPQFLISFYEKMQSDKGSIPDRFSAQQFSDYHSELNMSSLELGDSALYFCASSPTSGGATYNEQFFGPGTRLTVL.

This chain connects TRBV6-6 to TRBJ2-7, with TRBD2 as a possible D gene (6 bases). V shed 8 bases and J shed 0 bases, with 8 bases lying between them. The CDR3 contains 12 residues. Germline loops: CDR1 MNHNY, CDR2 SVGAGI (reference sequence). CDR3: CASRESSYEQYF. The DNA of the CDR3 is TGTGCCAGCCGGGAGAGCTCCTACGAGCAGTACTTC.

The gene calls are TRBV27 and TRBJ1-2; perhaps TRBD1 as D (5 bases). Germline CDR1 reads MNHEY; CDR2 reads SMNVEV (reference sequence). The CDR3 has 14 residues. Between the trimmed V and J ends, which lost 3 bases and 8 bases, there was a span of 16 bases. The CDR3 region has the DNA TGTGCCAGCAGTTTCCTCCCCCAGGGCGGCGGCTACACCTTC. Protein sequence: CASSFLPQGGGYTF.

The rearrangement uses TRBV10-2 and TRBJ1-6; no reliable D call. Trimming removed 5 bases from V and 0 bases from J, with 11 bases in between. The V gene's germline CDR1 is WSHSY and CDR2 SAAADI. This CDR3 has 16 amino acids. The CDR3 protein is CASSLMWSSYNSPLHF. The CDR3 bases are TGCGCCAGCAGTCTGATGTGGAGCTCCTATAATTCACCCCTCCACTTT.

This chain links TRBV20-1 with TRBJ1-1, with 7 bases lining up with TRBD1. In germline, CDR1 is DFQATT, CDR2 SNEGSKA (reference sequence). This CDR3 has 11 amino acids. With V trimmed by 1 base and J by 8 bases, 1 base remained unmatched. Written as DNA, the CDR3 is TGCAGTGCTAGAGGGACAGGAGAAGCTTTCTTT. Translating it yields CSARGTGEAFF.

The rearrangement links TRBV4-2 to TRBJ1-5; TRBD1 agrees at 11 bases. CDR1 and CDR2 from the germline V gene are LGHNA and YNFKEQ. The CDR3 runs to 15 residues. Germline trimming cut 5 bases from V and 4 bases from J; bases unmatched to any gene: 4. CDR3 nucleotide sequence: TGTGCCAGCAGCAACGGACAGGGGGCTAATCAGCCCCAGCATTTT. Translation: CASSNGQGANQPQHF.

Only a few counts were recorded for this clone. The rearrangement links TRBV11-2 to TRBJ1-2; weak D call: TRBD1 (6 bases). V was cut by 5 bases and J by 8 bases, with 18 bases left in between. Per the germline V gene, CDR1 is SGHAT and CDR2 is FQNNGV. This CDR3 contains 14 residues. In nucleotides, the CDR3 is TGTGCCAGCAGCCGCCTCCAGGGGTCTCGGGGCTACACCTTC. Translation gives CASSRLQGSRGYTF.

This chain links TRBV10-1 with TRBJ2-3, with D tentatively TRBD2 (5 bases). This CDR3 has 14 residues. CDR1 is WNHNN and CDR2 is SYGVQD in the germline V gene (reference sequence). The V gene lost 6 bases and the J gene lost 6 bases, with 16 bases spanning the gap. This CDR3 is CASSTEGPLDTQYF. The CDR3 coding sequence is TGCGCCAGCAGCACCGAGGGCCCCCTTGATACGCAGTATTTT.

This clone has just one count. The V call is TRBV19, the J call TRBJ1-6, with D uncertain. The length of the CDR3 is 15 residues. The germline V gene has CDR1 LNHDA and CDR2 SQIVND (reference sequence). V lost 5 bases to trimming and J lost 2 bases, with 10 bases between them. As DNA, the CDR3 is TGTGCCAGTAGTCAAAGAGAAGCCTATAATTCACCCCTCCACTTT. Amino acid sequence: CASSQREAYNSPLHF.

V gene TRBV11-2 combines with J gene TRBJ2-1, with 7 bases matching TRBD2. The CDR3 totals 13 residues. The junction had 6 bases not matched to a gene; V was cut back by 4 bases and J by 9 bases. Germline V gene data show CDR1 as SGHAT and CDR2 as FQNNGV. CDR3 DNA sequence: TGTGCCAGCAGCTCCGGACTAGAGGGTGAGCAGTTCTTC. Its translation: CASSSGLEGEQFF.